Sequencing of this T cell receptor beta chain was carried out in a study of cytomegalovirus exposure and HLA in healthy donors. Germline V lookup: CDR1 ENHRY, CDR2 SYGVKD. The germline V and J ends were trimmed by 2 bases and 7 bases, with 12 bases remaining between them. The CDR3 is 14 amino acids. The PCR had 60 Vbeta and 13 Jbeta primers. The table came from immunoSEQ multiplex PCR; TCRdb's copy has only in-frame clones and leaves some out. The table has 60,000 to 85,000 clones, about 66% seen once. This receptor was taken from a man aged 60 to 69 in good health and CMV-seropositive. The sequencing sample was made of PBMCs. The chain joins TRBV10-3 to TRBJ1-5; possibly TRBD1 for D (5 bases). The CDR3 loop reads CAISEPPKGQPQHF. CDR3 nucleotides: TGTGCCATCAGTGAGCCTCCCAAGGGGCAGCCCCAGCATTTT.